The next 17 T cell receptor beta chains were all read from a single sample in a study of T cell repertoires in cytomegalovirus infection. TCRdb recomputed calls from the reads with MiXCR, one row per CDR3 protein. This sample has approximately 1,000,000 distinct CDR3 sequences, with around 29% found just once. No antigens are known for them. Specimen: cultured CD8+ T cells from PBMCs, collected from culture after CMV antigen stimulation. These receptor sequences come from a human donor in good health (CMV status not recorded). Some clones in this sample may be carry-over from other donors' samples.

The gene calls are TRBV20-1 and TRBJ2-2; D assignment may be TRBD1 or TRBD2 (6 bases each). The germline V gene encodes CDR1 DFQATT and CDR2 SNEGSKA (reference sequence). V was trimmed by 5 bases and J by 4 bases, leaving 23 bases between them. The CDR3 is 17 amino acids. CDR3 DNA sequence: TGCAGTGCTCGACAAACTATAGGGGGGATCCCCACCGGGGAGCTGTTTTTT. Residues: CSARQTIGGIPTGELFF.

V and J are TRBV4-1 and TRBJ1-1, with D hard to call. Trimming removed 1 base at V and 4 bases at J, with 10 bases between. The CDR3 extends over 14 amino acids. Looked up from germline, CDR1 is MGHRA and CDR2 is YSYEKL. The CDR3, as DNA: TGCGCCAGCAGCCAAGCCCGTTTAGGCACTGAAGCTTTCTTT. It yields the protein CASSQARLGTEAFF.

The chain couples TRBV28 to TRBJ2-7, with 14 positions matching TRBD2. Trimming took 4 bases from V and 4 from J; bases not matched to a gene: 9. The germline V gene has CDR1 MDHEN and CDR2 SYDVKM. The CDR3 runs 17 residues. CDR3 protein: CASSSRLAGGIGYEQYV. The CDR3 DNA follows: TGTGCCAGCAGTTCCAGACTAGCGGGGGGGATAGGGTACGAGCAGTACGTC.

V is TRBV20-1 and J is TRBJ2-7; TRBD1 matches at 9 bases. The CDR3 is made up of 15 amino acids. The junction had 11 bases not matched to a gene; V was cut back by 3 bases and J by 5 bases. Per the germline V gene, CDR1 is DFQATT and CDR2 is SNEGSKA (reference sequence). CDR3 sequence (DNA): TGCAGTGCTAGGATCTTACAGGGGGCTTGGGACGAGCAGTACTTC. Protein product: CSARILQGAWDEQYF.

To note about this clonotype: A junction boundary mismatches the germline segment, possibly from a read error. CDR3 coding DNA: TGTGTCAGCAGTGCCCCTCAACTATACAGATCCGACACCGGGGAGCTGTTTTTT. Residues: CVSSAPQLYRSDTGELFF. The chain joins TRBV6-1 to TRBJ2-2, with no clear D. The CDR3 covers 18 residues. From germline, CDR1 is MNHNS and CDR2 SASEGT.

This clonotype was observed a handful of times. This chain joins TRBV3-1 and TRBJ1-2; 7 bases are shared with TRBD1. Trimming at V came to 10 bases and at J to 4 bases, leaving 18 bases not matched to a gene. The CDR3 has 16 amino acids. The germline gives CDR1 LGHDT, CDR2 YNNKEL (reference sequence). The DNA of the CDR3 is TGTGCCACCTCGAACCCGTTAGGACAGGAAGCCTATGGCTACACCTTC. As protein: CATSNPLGQEAYGYTF.

V and J are TRBV6-6 and TRBJ1-2, with a possible D match to TRBD1 (5 bases). CDR3 size: 14 residues. Germline values: CDR1 MNHNY, CDR2 SVGAGI (reference sequence). The ends were cut back, 7 bases at V and 3 bases at J, with 15 bases in the middle. CDR3 region: CASTNLGGDYGYTF. The CDR3 region has the DNA TGTGCCAGCACCAACTTGGGGGGGGACTATGGCTACACCTTC.

There are a few counts of this clonotype. The chain recombines TRBV6-2 or TRBV6-3 with TRBJ1-1; D is perhaps TRBD1 (5 bases). The CDR3 extends over 15 amino acids. Germline values: CDR1 MNHEY, CDR2 SVGEGT. V was shortened by 8 bases and J by 1 base, with 17 bases between the two germline ends. The CDR3 DNA reads as TGTGCCAGCGGATGGATCCAGGGCACGAACACTGAAGCTTTCTTT. Residues: CASGWIQGTNTEAFF.

This chain links TRBV5-6 with TRBJ1-2; weak D call: TRBD1 (5 bases). Trimming took 0 bases from V and 5 from J, leaving 17 bases between them. Germline V lookup: CDR1 SGHDT, CDR2 YYEEEE. The CDR3 has 16 residues. CDR3 sequence reads: CASSLGRSSRVYGYTF. CDR3 nucleotides: TGTGCCAGCAGCTTGGGGCGCTCTAGCAGGGTTTATGGCTACACCTTC.

This clonotype has a handful of counts. CDR3 residues: CASSHGGGAPTSGYTF. The CDR3, as DNA: TGTGCCAGCAGTCACGGAGGGGGGGCTCCGACCTCTGGCTACACCTTC. The J gene is TRBJ1-2, the V gene TRBV27; the D gene is possibly TRBD1 (6 bases). The CDR3 is made up of 16 amino acids. Trimming took 5 bases from V and 7 from J, leaving 23 bases between them. Germline CDR1 is MNHEY and CDR2 is SMNVEV (reference sequence).

This clonotype was seen a few times. The chain carries TRBV27 and TRBJ1-4; the D gene is possibly TRBD1 (6 bases). Germline V CDR1 and CDR2: MNHEY, SMNVEV (reference sequence). The V gene lost 5 bases and the J gene lost 4 bases, with 11 bases spanning the gap. The CDR3 is 14 residues long. CDR3 sequence reads: CASSLTGNNEKLFF. DNA for the CDR3: TGTGCCAGCAGTCTCACAGGGAATAATGAAAAACTGTTTTTT.

This chain uses TRBV11-1 with TRBJ1-6, with no clear D. The CDR3 is made up of 14 amino acids. Germline-derived CDR1 and CDR2 are SGHAT and FQDESV (reference sequence). Trimming shortened V by 1 base and J by 9 bases, and 10 bases separated the two germline ends. The chain's CDR3 is CASSLVPGGSPLHF. In nucleotides, the CDR3 is TGTGCCAGCAGCTTAGTTCCGGGTGGTTCACCCCTCCACTTT.

This clonotype was recorded many times. The chain employs TRBV7-8 and TRBJ2-4; 15 bases align to TRBD2. The CDR3 is 20 residues long. The germline gives CDR1 SGHVS, CDR2 FQNEAQ. With 5 bases clipped from V and 3 bases from J, the junction kept 14 bases outside the gene matches. CDR3 protein: CASSPPGTSGGRRDKNIQYF. In DNA, the CDR3 is TGTGCCAGCAGCCCGCCCGGGACTAGCGGGGGGAGGCGGGACAAAAACATTCAGTACTTC.

The chain links TRBV10-3 to TRBJ2-5; no clear D gene. The CDR3 contains 14 residues. Germline V gives CDR1 ENHRY, CDR2 SYGVKD. Deletions cut 3 bases from V and 3 bases from J, with 11 bases between. CDR3 nucleotides: TGTGCCATCAGTGATGTGGCCCCGAAAGAGACCCAGTACTTC. As protein: CAISDVAPKETQYF.

This clonotype was seen a handful of times. V gene TRBV6-2 or TRBV6-3 combines with J gene TRBJ1-2, with D uncertain. Germline CDR1 reads MNHEY; CDR2 reads SVGEGT. The CDR3 spans 13 residues. Trimming stripped 2 bases from V and 5 bases from J, with 9 bases between. The CDR3 nucleotides read TGTGCCAGCAGTTACGAGGGATTTTATGGCTACACCTTC. This sequence encodes CASSYEGFYGYTF.

This clonotype appeared a few times. J is TRBJ2-2 and V is TRBV3-1; D is possibly TRBD1 (6 bases). V gave up 1 base and J gave up 0 bases, with 6 bases separating them. In germline, CDR1 is LGHDT, CDR2 YNNKEL (reference sequence). This CDR3 is built from 15 residues. The CDR3 sequence is CASSQGQANTGELFF. CDR3 nucleotides: TGTGCCAGCAGCCAAGGACAGGCGAACACCGGGGAGCTGTTTTTT.

This clonotype has only a few counts. The J gene is TRBJ2-2, the V gene TRBV5-4; D remains unclear. Trimming shortened V by 0 bases and J by 8 bases, and 5 bases separated the two germline ends. This CDR3 comprises 12 residues. Per the germline V gene, CDR1 is SGHNT and CDR2 is YYREEE (reference sequence). The CDR3 coding sequence is TGTGCCAGCAGCTTGGCGATGGGGGAGCTGTTTTTT. Translation gives CASSLAMGELFF. Full variable domain (missing parts from reference TRBV5-4 and TRBJ2-2): ETGVTQSPTHLIKTRGQQVTLRCSSQSGHNTVSWYQQALGQGPQFIFQYYREEENGRGNFPPRFSGLQFPNYSSELNVNALELDDSALYLCASSLAMGELFFGEGSRLTVL.